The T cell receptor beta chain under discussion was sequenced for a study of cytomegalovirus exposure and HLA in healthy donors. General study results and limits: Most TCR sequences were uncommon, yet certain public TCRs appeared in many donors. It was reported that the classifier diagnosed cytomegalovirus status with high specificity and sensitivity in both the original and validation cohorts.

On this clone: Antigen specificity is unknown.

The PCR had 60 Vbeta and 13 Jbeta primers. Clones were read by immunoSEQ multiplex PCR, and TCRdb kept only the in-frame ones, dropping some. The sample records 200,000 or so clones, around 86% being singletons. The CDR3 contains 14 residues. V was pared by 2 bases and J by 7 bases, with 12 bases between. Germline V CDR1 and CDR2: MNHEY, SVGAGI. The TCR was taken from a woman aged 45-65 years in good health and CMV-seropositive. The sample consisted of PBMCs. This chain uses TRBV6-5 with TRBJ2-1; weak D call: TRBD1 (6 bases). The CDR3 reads CASSYAQGSNEQFF. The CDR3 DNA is TGTGCCAGCAGTTACGCTCAGGGGAGTAATGAGCAGTTCTTC.